A single sample is the source of the 25 T cell receptor beta chains below, sequenced in a study of T cells after somatic rescue of genetic block. TCRdb keeps only in-frame clones here, not all; method: immunoSEQ multiplex PCR. Of approximately 110,000 clones in the sample, around nine tenths are singletons; the top ten hold 1.4%. The specimen was peripheral blood mononuclear cells (PBMCs). Receptors originate from a woman under 30.

The gene calls are TRBV6-1 and TRBJ1-5; no clear D gene. Trimming left V 4 bases short and J 6 bases short, with 10 bases between. Germline CDR1 MNHNS, CDR2 SASEGT. This CDR3 is 13 amino acids long. CDR3 loop: CASSGGVRQPQHF. The CDR3 region has the DNA TGTGCCAGCAGTGGTGGGGTCCGTCAGCCCCAGCATTTT.

The chain couples TRBV7-3 to TRBJ2-3; D gene ambiguous. The CDR3 is 13 amino acids. The V and J ends lost 1 base and 5 bases respectively, with 7 bases between them. Germline lookup yields CDR1 SGHTA and CDR2 FQGTGA. Written as DNA, the CDR3 is TGTGCCAGCAGCTTAATAGGTGGAGATACGCAGTATTTT. It codes for CASSLIGGDTQYF.

This rearrangement joins TRBV25-1 to TRBJ1-3; maybe TRBD1 (5 bases). This CDR3 region has 14 residues. Germline V gene data show CDR1 as MGHDK and CDR2 as SYGVNS. V lost 3 bases and J 0 bases, leaving 6 bases between the germline ends. The CDR3 spells CASSEGGSGNTIYF. CDR3 bases: TGTGCCAGCAGTGAGGGGGGCTCTGGAAACACCATATATTTT.

The J gene is TRBJ2-7, the V gene TRBV19; a possible D gene is TRBD1 (6 bases). CDR1 is LNHDA and CDR2 is SQIVND in the germline V gene (reference sequence). This CDR3 is 16 amino acids long. The V end was cut by 1 base, the J end by 1 base, with 14 bases between. CDR3 sequence reads: CASSIGQTGTSYEQYF. CDR3 sequence (DNA): TGTGCCAGTAGTATAGGTCAAACAGGGACGTCCTACGAGCAGTACTTC.

The chain links TRBV6-1 to TRBJ2-7; 11 bases match TRBD2. With 1 base clipped from V and 3 bases from J, the junction kept 2 bases outside the gene matches. Germline values: CDR1 MNHNS, CDR2 SASEGT. The CDR3 runs 15 residues. Written as DNA, the CDR3 is TGTGCCAGCAGTGAAGAAACTAGCGGGAGCTACGAGCAGTACTTC. This gives the protein CASSEETSGSYEQYF.

This clone was counted a single time. The chain combines TRBV9 with TRBJ1-3, with D possibly TRBD1 on 5 matching bases. CDR1 SGDLS and CDR2 YYNGEE come from the germline V gene. The CDR3 sequence is 16 residues long. V dropped 0 bases and J dropped 0 bases, with 10 bases sitting between them. Written as DNA, the CDR3 is TGTGCCAGCAGCGTAGGGGGACTGATCTCTGGAAACACCATATATTTT. It translates to CASSVGGLISGNTIYF.

The V call is TRBV27, the J call TRBJ2-6, with D possibly called TRBD1 or TRBD2 (6 bases each). The ends were cut back, 10 bases at V and 4 bases at J, with 20 bases in the middle. The CDR3 covers 16 residues. The germline V gene has CDR1 MNHEY and CDR2 SMNVEV (reference sequence). CDR3 loop: CATTRGTGAGANVLTF. Here the CDR3 DNA reads TGTGCCACCACCCGGGGGACGGGGGCAGGGGCCAACGTCCTGACTTTC.

The chain uses TRBV6-5 and TRBJ1-5; no definite D call. The ends were cut back, 2 bases at V and 5 bases at J, with 10 bases in the middle. Germline lookup yields CDR1 MNHEY and CDR2 SVGAGI. The CDR3 extends over 14 amino acids. CDR3 sequence (DNA): TGTGCCAGCAGTTACGGGTTAACTGATCAGCCCCAGCATTTT. This gives the protein CASSYGLTDQPQHF.

The chain carries TRBV11-3 and TRBJ2-1; D might be TRBD2 (6 bases). The CDR3 is 14 amino acids. V was pared by 6 bases and J by 4 bases, with 13 bases between. CDR1 and CDR2 (germline): SGHNT, YENEEA. CDR3 in DNA: TGTGCCAGCAGTATGGGGACTGGGTACAATGAGCAGTTCTTC. Translation gives CASSMGTGYNEQFF.

On this clone: Other DNA sequences within the sample encode an identical CDR3. The CDR3 sequence is CASSVGLAEETQYF. Written as DNA, the CDR3 is TGTGCCAGCAGCGTAGGGCTAGCGGAGGAGACCCAGTACTTC. V usage is TRBV9 and J usage is TRBJ2-5; 7 positions agree with TRBD2. Germline assignment: CDR1 SGDLS and CDR2 YYNGEE. V lost 0 bases to trimming and J lost 5 bases; unmatched junction nucleotides: 4. The CDR3 consists of 14 residues.

The chain links TRBV9 to TRBJ2-7; TRBD1 agrees at 7 bases. Trimming removed 2 bases from V and 1 base from J; junction bases left unmatched: 3. Germline CDR1 and CDR2: SGDLS and YYNGEE. This CDR3 has 14 residues. This chain's CDR3 is CASSVTGISYEQYF. The CDR3 DNA reads as TGTGCCAGCAGCGTGACAGGGATTTCCTACGAGCAGTACTTC.

The gene calls are TRBV19 and TRBJ1-5, with D perhaps matching TRBD1 (5 bases). Germline V gives CDR1 LNHDA, CDR2 SQIVND (reference sequence). The CDR3 covers 15 residues. V gave up 4 bases and J gave up 3 bases, with 13 bases separating them. CDR3 nucleotides: TGTGCCAGTAGTACCGTTCAGGGCCCCAATCAGCCCCAGCATTTT. It translates to CASSTVQGPNQPQHF.

This clone was recorded a few times. The genes are TRBV7-8 and TRBJ1-2; D gene uncertain. V lost 1 base to trimming and J lost 2 bases, with 11 bases between them. CDR1 and CDR2 from the germline V gene are SGHVS and FQNEAQ. The CDR3 covers 15 residues. The CDR3 nucleotides are TGTGCCAGCAGCTTAGGAGGGTCCAGCAACTATGGCTACACCTTC. Its protein product is CASSLGGSSNYGYTF.

V and J are TRBV9 and TRBJ1-1, with D possibly TRBD1 on 6 matching bases. V was cut by 5 bases and J by 3 bases, with 20 bases left in between. The CDR3 is 16 residues long. Germline V CDR1 and CDR2: SGDLS, YYNGEE. The CDR3 spells CASSAGTPSRDTEAFF. The CDR3 coding sequence is TGTGCCAGCAGTGCCGGGACACCCTCAAGGGACACTGAAGCTTTCTTT.

V gene TRBV6-4 combines with J gene TRBJ1-6; D gene unclear. The V gene's germline CDR1 is MRHNA and CDR2 SNTAGT. CDR3 length: 15 residues. The V gene lost 2 bases and the J gene lost 0 bases, with 5 bases spanning the gap. CDR3 nucleotide sequence: TGTGCCAGCAGTGACGGCAGCTCCTATAATTCACCCCTCCACTTT. Translated: CASSDGSSYNSPLHF.

V is TRBV5-6 and J is TRBJ1-2, with a possible D match to TRBD1 (5 bases). Germline assignment: CDR1 SGHDT and CDR2 YYEEEE. The CDR3 contains 15 residues. V lost 3 bases to trimming and J lost 4 bases, with 16 bases between them. The DNA of the CDR3 is TGTGCCAGCAGCTCACGGGACCGGAGGCTCTATGGCTACACCTTC. This encodes CASSSRDRRLYGYTF.

The V call is TRBV7-8, the J call TRBJ2-2, with D hard to call. Trimming stripped 5 bases from V and 2 bases from J, with 15 bases between. Germline V lookup: CDR1 SGHVS, CDR2 FQNEAQ. The length of the CDR3 is 16 residues. This CDR3 is CASSRLSSQNTGELFF. The CDR3 nucleotides read TGTGCCAGCAGCCGTCTGTCCAGCCAAAACACCGGGGAGCTGTTTTTT.

The V and J genes are TRBV11-3 and TRBJ2-7, with TRBD1 identical over 8 bases. The CDR3 has 14 amino acids. The junction had 5 bases not matched to a gene; V was cut back by 2 bases and J by 5 bases. Germline V gene data show CDR1 as SGHNT and CDR2 as YENEEA. CDR3: CASSLSGQGHEQYF. The CDR3 DNA reads TGTGCCAGCAGCTTATCAGGACAGGGCCACGAGCAGTACTTC.

The V gene is TRBV30, the J gene TRBJ1-2; D remains unclear. Germline values: CDR1 GTSNPN, CDR2 SVGIG (reference sequence). This CDR3 is 13 amino acids long. Trimming took off 0 bases at V and 4 bases at J, with 9 bases between the two ends. Here the CDR3 DNA reads TGTGCCTGGAGTGTAAGGAGCTCCTATGGCTACACCTTC. Amino acids: CAWSVRSSYGYTF.

The rearrangement links TRBV19 to TRBJ2-3, with TRBD1 matching over 7 bases. The CDR3 spans 14 residues. Germline V gene lookup returns CDR1 LNHDA and CDR2 SQIVND (reference sequence). Trimming took 5 bases from V and 2 from J; bases not matched to a gene: 4. CDR3 in DNA: TGTGCCAGTAGTTCGACAGGGAACACAGATACGCAGTATTTT. Protein product: CASSSTGNTDTQYF. Based on the CDR3 plus reference TRBV19 and TRBJ2-3, the full variable domain is DGGITQSPKYLFRKEGQNVTLSCEQNLNHDAMYWYRQDPGQGLRLIYYSQIVNDFQKGDIAEGYSVSREKKESFPLTVTSAQKNPTAFYLCASSSTGNTDTQYFGPGTRLTVL.

The J gene is TRBJ2-7, the V gene TRBV15; no reliable D call. The CDR3 contains 13 residues. The germline V and J ends were trimmed by 0 bases and 4 bases, with 7 bases remaining between them. The germline V gene encodes CDR1 LNHNV and CDR2 YYDKDF (reference sequence). Here the CDR3 reads CATSREGKYEQYF. The DNA of the CDR3 is TGTGCCACCAGCAGAGAGGGGAAGTACGAGCAGTACTTC.

Here the CDR3 DNA reads TGTGCCAGCAGTGGAACAGGGGGCGGAGGGGAGACCCAGTACTTC. Translating gives CASSGTGGGGETQYF. The chain is built from TRBV6-1 and TRBJ2-5, with 9 positions matching TRBD1. The CDR3 runs to 15 residues. With 4 bases clipped from V and 5 bases from J, the junction kept 8 bases outside the gene matches. CDR1 MNHNS and CDR2 SASEGT come from the germline V gene.

A single count supports this clone. This sequence joins TRBV30 and TRBJ1-3, with D unresolved. The CDR3 covers 14 residues. CDR1 is GTSNPN and CDR2 is SVGIG in the germline V gene (reference sequence). Trimming pared 0 bases from V and 2 bases from J, leaving 8 bases between. The CDR3 DNA reads as TGTGCCTGGAGTGTACGGAGTACTGGAAACACCATATATTTT. Amino acids: CAWSVRSTGNTIYF.

The chain couples TRBV29-1 to TRBJ1-1; D gene uncertain. Germline V gene data show CDR1 as SQVTM and CDR2 as ANQGSEA. The CDR3 sequence is 14 residues long. Trimming removed 0 bases at V and 0 bases at J, with 8 bases between. In nucleotides, the CDR3 is TGCAGCGTTGAAGAAGGACTTATGAACACTGAAGCTTTCTTT. Amino acid sequence: CSVEEGLMNTEAFF. Using reference TRBV29-1 and TRBJ1-1 for the parts outside the CDR3, the full variable domain is SAVISQKPSRDICQRGTSLTIQCQVDSQVTMMFWYRQQPGQSLTLIATANQGSEATYESGFVIDKFPISRPNLTFSTLTVSNMSPEDSSIYLCSVEEGLMNTEAFFGQGTRLTVV.

The rearrangement links TRBV7-3 to TRBJ2-2; TRBD2 matches at 12 bases. This CDR3 region has 20 residues. The V gene's germline CDR1 is SGHTA and CDR2 FQGTGA. J lost 3 bases, V lost 4 bases, and 15 bases had no gene match. The CDR3 bases are TGTGCCAGCAGCTCCATCCCTATACTAGCGGGGGGAGTGTACACCGGGGAGCTGTTTTTT. Protein product: CASSSIPILAGGVYTGELFF.